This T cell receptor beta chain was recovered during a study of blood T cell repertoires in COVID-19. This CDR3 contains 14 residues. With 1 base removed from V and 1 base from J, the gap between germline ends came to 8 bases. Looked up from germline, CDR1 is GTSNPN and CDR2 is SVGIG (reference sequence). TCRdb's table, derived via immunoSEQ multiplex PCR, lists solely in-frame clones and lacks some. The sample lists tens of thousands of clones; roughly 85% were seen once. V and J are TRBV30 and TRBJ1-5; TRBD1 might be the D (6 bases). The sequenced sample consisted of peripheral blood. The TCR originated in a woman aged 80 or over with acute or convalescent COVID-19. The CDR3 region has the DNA TGTGCCTGGAGTGAAGGACAGAGCAATCAGCCCCAGCATTTT. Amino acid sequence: CAWSEGQSNQPQHF.